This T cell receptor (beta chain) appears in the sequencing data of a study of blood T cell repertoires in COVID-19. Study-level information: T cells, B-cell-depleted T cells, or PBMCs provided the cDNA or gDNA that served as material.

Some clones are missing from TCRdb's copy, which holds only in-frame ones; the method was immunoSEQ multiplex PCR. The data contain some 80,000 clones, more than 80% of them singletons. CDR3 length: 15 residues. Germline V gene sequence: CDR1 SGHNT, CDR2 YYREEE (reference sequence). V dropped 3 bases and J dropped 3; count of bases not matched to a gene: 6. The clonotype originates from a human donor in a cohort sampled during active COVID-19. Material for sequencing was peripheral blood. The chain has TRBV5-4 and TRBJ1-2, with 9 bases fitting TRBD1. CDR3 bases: TGTGCCAGCAGCTACCCGGGACAGGGAGACTATGGCTACACCTTC. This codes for CASSYPGQGDYGYTF.